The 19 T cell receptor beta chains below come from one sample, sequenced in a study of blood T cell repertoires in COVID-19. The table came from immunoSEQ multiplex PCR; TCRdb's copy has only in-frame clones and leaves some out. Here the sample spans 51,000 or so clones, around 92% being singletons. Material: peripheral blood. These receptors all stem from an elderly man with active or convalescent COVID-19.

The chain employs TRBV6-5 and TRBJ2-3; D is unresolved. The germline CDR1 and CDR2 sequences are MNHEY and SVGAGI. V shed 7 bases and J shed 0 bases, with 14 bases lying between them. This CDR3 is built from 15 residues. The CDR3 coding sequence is TGTGCCAGCACTCAATCTACCCCCAGCACAGATACGCAGTATTTT. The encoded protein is CASTQSTPSTDTQYF.

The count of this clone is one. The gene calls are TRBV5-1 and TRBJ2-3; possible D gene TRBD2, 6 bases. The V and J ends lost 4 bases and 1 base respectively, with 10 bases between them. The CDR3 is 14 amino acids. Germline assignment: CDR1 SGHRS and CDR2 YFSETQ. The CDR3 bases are TGCGCCAGCAGCACCGCTAGCGGCACAGATACGCAGTATTTT. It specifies CASSTASGTDTQYF. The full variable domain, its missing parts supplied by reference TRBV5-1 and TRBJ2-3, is KAGVTQTPRYLIKTRGQQVTLSCSPISGHRSVSWYQQTPGQGLQFLFEYFSETQRNKGNFPGRFSGRQFSNSRSEMNVSTLELGDSALYLCASSTASGTDTQYFGPGTRLTVL.

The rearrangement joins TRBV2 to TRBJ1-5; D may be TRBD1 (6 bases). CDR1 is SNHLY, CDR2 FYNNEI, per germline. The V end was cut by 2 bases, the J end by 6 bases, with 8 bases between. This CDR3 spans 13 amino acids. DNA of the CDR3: TGTGCCAGCAGTGAACAGGGGACTCAGCCCCAGCATTTT. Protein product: CASSEQGTQPQHF.

Written as DNA, the CDR3 is TGTGCCAGCAGCTGGAATCGGGGAGGGTATGAAGCTTTCTTT. Its protein is CASSWNRGGYEAFF. The V call is TRBV5-5, the J call TRBJ1-1; no reliable D call. The germline V gene encodes CDR1 SGHKS and CDR2 YYEKEE (reference sequence). Trimming took 3 bases from V and 7 from J, leaving 16 bases between them. This CDR3 region has 14 residues. The full variable domain, its missing parts supplied by reference TRBV5-5 and TRBJ1-1, is DAGVTQSPTHLIKTRGQQVTLRCSPISGHKSVSWYQQVLGQGPQFIFQYYEKEERGRGNFPDRFSARQFPNYSSELNVNALLLGDSALYLCASSWNRGGYEAFFGQGTRLTVV.

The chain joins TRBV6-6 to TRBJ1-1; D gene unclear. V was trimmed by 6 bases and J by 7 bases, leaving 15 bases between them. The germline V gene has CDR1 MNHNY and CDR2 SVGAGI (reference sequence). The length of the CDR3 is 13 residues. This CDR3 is CASSTPGRDEAFF. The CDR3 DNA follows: TGTGCCAGCAGCACCCCGGGGAGAGATGAAGCTTTCTTT.

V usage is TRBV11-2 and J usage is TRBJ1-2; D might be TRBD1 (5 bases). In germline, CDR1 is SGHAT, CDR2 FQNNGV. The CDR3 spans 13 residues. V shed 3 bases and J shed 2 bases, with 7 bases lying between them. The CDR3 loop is CASSFRVNYGYTF. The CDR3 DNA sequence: TGTGCCAGCAGCTTCAGGGTAAACTATGGCTACACCTTC.

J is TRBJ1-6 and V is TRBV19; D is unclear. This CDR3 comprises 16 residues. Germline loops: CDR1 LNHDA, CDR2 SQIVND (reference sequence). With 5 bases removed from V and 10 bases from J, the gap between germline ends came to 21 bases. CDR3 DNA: TGTGCCAGTAGTCAACCGAGCAGCACAGTTGGATCACCCCTCCACTTT. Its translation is CASSQPSSTVGSPLHF.

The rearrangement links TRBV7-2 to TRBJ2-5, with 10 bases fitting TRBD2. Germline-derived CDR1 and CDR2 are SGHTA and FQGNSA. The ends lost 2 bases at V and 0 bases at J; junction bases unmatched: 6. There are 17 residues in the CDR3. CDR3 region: CASSLSTSGAYQETQYF. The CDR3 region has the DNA TGTGCCAGCAGCTTATCTACTAGCGGGGCGTACCAAGAGACCCAGTACTTC.

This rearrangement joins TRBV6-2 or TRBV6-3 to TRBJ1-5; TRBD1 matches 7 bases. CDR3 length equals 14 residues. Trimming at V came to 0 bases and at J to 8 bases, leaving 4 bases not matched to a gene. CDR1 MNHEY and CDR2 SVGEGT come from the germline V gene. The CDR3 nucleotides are TGTGCCAGCAGTTACTCTACAGGGGCAAAGCCCCAGCATTTT. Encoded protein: CASSYSTGAKPQHF.

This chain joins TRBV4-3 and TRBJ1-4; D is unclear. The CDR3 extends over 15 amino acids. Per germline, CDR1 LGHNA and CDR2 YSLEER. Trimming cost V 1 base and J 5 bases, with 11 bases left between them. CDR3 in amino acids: CASSQVSQHNEKLFF. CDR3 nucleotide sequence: TGCGCCAGCAGCCAAGTTAGCCAACACAATGAAAAACTGTTTTTT.

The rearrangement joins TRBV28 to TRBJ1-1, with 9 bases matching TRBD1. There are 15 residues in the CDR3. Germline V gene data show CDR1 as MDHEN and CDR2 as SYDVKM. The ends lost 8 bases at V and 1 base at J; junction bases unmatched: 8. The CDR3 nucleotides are TGTGCCAGCTATGACAGGGGGGGACGGAACACTGAAGCTTTCTTT. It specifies CASYDRGGRNTEAFF.

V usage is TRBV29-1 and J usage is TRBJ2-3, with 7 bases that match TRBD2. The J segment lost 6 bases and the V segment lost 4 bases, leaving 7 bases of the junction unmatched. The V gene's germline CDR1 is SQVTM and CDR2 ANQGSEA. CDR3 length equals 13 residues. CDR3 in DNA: TGCAGCGTTGGGGACTACCTACTCGATACGCAGTATTTT. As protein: CSVGDYLLDTQYF.

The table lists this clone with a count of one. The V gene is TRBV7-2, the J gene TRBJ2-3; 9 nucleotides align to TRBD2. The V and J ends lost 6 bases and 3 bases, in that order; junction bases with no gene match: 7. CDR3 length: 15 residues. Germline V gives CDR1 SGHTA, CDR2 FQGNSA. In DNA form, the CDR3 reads TGTGCCAGCAGTTTACAGCGGGGGGTGACAGATACGCAGTATTTT. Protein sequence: CASSLQRGVTDTQYF.

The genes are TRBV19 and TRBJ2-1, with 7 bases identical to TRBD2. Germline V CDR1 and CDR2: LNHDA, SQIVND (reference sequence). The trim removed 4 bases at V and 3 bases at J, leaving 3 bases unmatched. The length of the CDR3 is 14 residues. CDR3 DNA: TGTGCCAGTAGTACCCCGGGGGGCTACAATGAGCAGTTCTTC. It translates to CASSTPGGYNEQFF.

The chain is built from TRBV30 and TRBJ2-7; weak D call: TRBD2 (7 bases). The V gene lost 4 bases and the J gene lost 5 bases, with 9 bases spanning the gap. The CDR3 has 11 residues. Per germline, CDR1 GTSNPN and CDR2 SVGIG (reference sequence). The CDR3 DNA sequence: TGTGCCTGGAAGGGGGGGGACGAGCAGTACTTC. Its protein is CAWKGGDEQYF.

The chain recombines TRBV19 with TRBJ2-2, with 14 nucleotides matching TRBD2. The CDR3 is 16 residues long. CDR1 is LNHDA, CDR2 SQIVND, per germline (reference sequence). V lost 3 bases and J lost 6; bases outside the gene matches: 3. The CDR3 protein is CASSMGLAGEPGELFF. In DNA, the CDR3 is TGTGCCAGTAGTATGGGACTAGCGGGAGAGCCCGGGGAGCTGTTTTTT. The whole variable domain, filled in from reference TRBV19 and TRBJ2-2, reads DGGITQSPKYLFRKEGQNVTLSCEQNLNHDAMYWYRQDPGQGLRLIYYSQIVNDFQKGDIAEGYSVSREKKESFPLTVTSAQKNPTAFYLCASSMGLAGEPGELFFGEGSRLTVL.

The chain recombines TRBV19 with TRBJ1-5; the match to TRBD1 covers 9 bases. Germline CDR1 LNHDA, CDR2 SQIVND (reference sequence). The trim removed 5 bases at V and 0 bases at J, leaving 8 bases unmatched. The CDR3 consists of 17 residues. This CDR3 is CASSWWDRDYSNQPQHF. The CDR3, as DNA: TGTGCCAGTAGTTGGTGGGACAGGGATTATAGCAATCAGCCCCAGCATTTT.

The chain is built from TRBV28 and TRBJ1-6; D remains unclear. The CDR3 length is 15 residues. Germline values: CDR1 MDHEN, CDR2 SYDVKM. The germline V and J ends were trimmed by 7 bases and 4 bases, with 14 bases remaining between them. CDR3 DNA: TGTGCCAGCACCCCGCCACCAGGTTATAATTCACCCCTCCACTTT. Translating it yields CASTPPPGYNSPLHF.

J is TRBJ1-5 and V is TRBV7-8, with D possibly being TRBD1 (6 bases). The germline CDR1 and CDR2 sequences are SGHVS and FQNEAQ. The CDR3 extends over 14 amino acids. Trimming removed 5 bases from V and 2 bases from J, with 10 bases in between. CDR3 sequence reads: CASSPRQGNQPQHF. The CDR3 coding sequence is TGTGCCAGCAGCCCCCGACAGGGCAATCAGCCCCAGCATTTT.